This TCR delta chain was found in a study of γδ T cells in repeated Plasmodium falciparum infection. Study-level information: Malian children with intense seasonal malaria exposure were compared with matched Australian children. Four controlled malaria infections with P. falciparum NF54 spanned roughly 640 days.

Study conclusions and caveats: Waves of new clonotype selection appeared after repeated controlled infections in Vdelta2-negative, largely Vdelta1+, gammadelta T cells.

CDR1 and CDR2 (germline): TSWWSYY, QGS. The J segment lost 1 base and the V segment lost 9 bases, leaving 19 bases of the junction unmatched. CDR3 length: 19 residues. Sequencing covered both gamma and delta TCR chains per sample. TCRdb made new clone calls on the multiplex PCR reads using CATT. Of 45,000 to 70,000 delta-chain clones in the sample, around 1.7% were seen once. The table lists this clone with a few counts. The target antigen is unknown. A far larger clone is only one base removed, so a read error is likely. Gammadelta T cells were flow-sorted from PBMC into Vgamma9/Vdelta2+ and Vdelta2-negative populations for bulk analysis.

Material: gamma-delta T cells from blood. The clonotype was recovered from a pool of human donors (malaria-infected and uninfected, not separated). This chain connects TRDV1 to TRDJ1; 11 nucleotides agree with TRDD3. Here the J gene was assigned by germline matching of the DNA, as TCRdb has none. The CDR3 nucleotides are TGTGCTCTCGGCCCCGGGTGGTACTGGGGGATAGCCCTCACCGATAAACTCATCTTT. Encoded protein: CALGPGWYWGIALTDKLIF.